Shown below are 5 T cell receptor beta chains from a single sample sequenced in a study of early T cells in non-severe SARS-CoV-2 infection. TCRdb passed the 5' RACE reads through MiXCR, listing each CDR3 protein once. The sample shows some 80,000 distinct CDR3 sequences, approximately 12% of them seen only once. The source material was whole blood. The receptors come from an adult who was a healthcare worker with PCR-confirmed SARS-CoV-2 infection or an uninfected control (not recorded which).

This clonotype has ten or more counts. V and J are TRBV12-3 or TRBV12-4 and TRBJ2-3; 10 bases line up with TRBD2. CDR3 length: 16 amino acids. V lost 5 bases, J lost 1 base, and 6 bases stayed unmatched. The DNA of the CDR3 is TGTGCCAGCAGTAGAACCGGGACTAGCGGCACAGATACGCAGTATTTT. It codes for CASSRTGTSGTDTQYF.

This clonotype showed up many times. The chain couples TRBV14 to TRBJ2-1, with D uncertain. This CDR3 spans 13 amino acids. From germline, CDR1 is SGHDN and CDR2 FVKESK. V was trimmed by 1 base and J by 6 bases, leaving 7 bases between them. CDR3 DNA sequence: TGTGCCAGCAGCCAAGGGGCCCTCAATGAGCAGTTCTTC. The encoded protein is CASSQGALNEQFF. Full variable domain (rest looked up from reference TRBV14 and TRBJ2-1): EAGVTQFPSHSVIEKGQTVTLRCDPISGHDNLYWYRRVMGKEIKFLLHFVKESKQDESGMPNNRFLAERTGGTYSTLKVQPAELEDSGVYFCASSQGALNEQFFGPGTRLTVL.

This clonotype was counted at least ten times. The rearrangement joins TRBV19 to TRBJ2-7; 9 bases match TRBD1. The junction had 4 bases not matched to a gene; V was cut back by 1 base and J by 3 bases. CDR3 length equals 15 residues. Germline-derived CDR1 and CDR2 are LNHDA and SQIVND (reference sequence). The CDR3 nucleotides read TGTGCCAGTAGTATAGTCGGGACAGGGAACTACGAGCAGTACTTC. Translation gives CASSIVGTGNYEQYF.

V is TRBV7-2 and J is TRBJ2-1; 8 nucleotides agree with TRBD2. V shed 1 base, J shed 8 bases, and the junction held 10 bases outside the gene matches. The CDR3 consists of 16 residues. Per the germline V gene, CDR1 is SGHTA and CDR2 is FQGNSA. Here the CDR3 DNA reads TGTGCCAGCAGCTTAGTTACCGGGACTAGGATCGATGAGCAGTTCTTC. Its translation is CASSLVTGTRIDEQFF.

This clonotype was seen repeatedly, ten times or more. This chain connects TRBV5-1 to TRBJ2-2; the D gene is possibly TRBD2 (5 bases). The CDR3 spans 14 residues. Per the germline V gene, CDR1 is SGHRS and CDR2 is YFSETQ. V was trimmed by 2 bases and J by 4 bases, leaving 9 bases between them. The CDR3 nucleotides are TGCGCCAGCAGCTTACTAGGGCTCACCGGGGAGCTGTTTTTT. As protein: CASSLLGLTGELFF.